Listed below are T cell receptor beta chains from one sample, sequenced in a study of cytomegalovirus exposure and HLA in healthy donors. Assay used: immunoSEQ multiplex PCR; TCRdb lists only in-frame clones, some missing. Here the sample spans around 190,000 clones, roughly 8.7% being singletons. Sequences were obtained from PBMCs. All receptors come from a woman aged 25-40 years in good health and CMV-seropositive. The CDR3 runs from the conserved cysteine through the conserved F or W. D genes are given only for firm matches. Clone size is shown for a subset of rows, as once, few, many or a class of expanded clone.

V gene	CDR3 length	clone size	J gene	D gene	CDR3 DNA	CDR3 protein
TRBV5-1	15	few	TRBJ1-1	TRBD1	TGCGCCAGCAGCCCTCGGACAGGGGCGAACACTGAAGCTTTCTTT	CASSPRTGANTEAFF
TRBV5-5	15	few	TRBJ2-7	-	TGTGCCAGCAGCGGGGGTCCAGGGGTCTCCTACGAGCAGTACTTC	CASSGGPGVSYEQYF
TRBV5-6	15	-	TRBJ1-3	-	TGTGCCAGCAGCTTTCTAGAGGCCTCTGGAAACACCATATATTTT	CASSFLEASGNTIYF
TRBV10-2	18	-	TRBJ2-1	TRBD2	TGCGCCAGCAGTGAAGAGGGACTAGCGGGAGGTTTGTACAATGAGCAGTTCTTC	CASSEEGLAGGLYNEQFF
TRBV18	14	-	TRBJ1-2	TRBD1	TGTGCCAGCTCACCTACAGGGGGCGCGGATGGCTACACCTTC	CASSPTGGADGYTF
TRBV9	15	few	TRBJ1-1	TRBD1	TGTGCCAGCAGCGTGGGGACAGGAGAGAACACTGAAGCTTTCTTT	CASSVGTGENTEAFF
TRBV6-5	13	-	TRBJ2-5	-	TGTGCCAGCAGCCGGGACTCACAAGAGACCCAGTACTTC	CASSRDSQETQYF
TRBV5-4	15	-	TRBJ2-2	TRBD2	TGTGCCAGCAGCGCGGGAGTAGAAAACACCGGGGAGCTGTTTTTT	CASSAGVENTGELFF
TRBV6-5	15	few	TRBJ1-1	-	TGTGCCAGCAGCGTGAATGGACAGTTGAACACTGAAGCTTTCTTT	CASSVNGQLNTEAFF
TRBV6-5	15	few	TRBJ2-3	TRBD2	TGTGCCAGCAGTTACGCGACTAGCGGGATAGATACGCAGTATTTT	CASSYATSGIDTQYF
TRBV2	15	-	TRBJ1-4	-	TGTGCCAGCAGTGGCATGGGACAAGTTAATGAAAAACTGTTTTTT	CASSGMGQVNEKLFF
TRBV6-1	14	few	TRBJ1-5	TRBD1	TGTGCCAGCACAAAGGGGGACAGAATCCAGCCCCAGCATTTT	CASTKGDRIQPQHF
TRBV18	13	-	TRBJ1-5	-	TGTGCCAGCTCACCTCAGATTAATCAGCCCCAGCATTTT	CASSPQINQPQHF
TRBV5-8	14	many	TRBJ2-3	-	TGTGCCAGCAGCGGCCAGGTATGGGTTGGTACGCAGTATTTT	CASSGQVWVGTQYF
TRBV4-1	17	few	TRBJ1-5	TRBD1	TGCGCCAGCAGCCAAGGTGTGGGGACAGGGGGTAATCAGCCCCAGCATTTT	CASSQGVGTGGNQPQHF
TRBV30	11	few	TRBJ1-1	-	TGTGCCTGGGAGGAGGTAACTGAAGCTTTCTTT	CAWEEVTEAFF
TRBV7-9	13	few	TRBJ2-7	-	TGTGCCAGCAGCTTCCCAGGGGCGTACGAGCAGTACTTC	CASSFPGAYEQYF
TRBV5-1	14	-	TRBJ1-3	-	TGCGCCAGCAGCTTGCAGGCATCTGGAAACACCATATATTTT	CASSLQASGNTIYF
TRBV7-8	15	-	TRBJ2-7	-	TGTGCCAGCAGCCCCCGGGACACAGCTTCCTACGAGCAGTACTTC	CASSPRDTASYEQYF
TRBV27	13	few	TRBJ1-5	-	TGTGCCAGCAGTATCTCCACTGATCAGCCCCAGCATTTT	CASSISTDQPQHF
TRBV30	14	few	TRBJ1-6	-	TGTGCCTGGACCCAGGGGTTTTCGGGTTCACCCCTCCACTTT	CAWTQGFSGSPLHF
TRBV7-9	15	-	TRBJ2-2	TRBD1	TGTGCCAGCAGCCTACCCGGGACAGGGTCCGGGGAGCTGTTTTTT	CASSLPGTGSGELFF
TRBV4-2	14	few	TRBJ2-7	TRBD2	TGTGCCAGCAGCGGAGCGGGAGGCTCCTACGAGCAGTACTTC	CASSGAGGSYEQYF
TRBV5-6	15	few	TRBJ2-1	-	TGTGCCAGCAGCTTCGGGAGTAGCTCCTACAATGAGCAGTTCTTC	CASSFGSSSYNEQFF
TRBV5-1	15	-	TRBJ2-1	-	TGCGCCAGCAGCTTGTTGACTGCCTCCTACAATGAGCAGTTCTTC	CASSLLTASYNEQFF